Following are 26 T cell receptor beta chains from one sample sequenced in a study of blood T cell repertoires in COVID-19. Generated by immunoSEQ multiplex PCR, the TCRdb table keeps only in-frame clones and is missing some. The table lists about half a million clones, roughly nine tenths of them singletons, with 0.7% to 1% in the top ten. Sequenced input: peripheral blood. The receptors originated from a man between 18 and 35 years old with COVID-19, enrolled during active disease.

This chain connects TRBV5-4 to TRBJ1-6, with 7 positions matching TRBD1. The germline CDR1 and CDR2 sequences are SGHNT and YYREEE (reference sequence). Trimming at V came to 4 bases and at J to 7 bases, leaving 8 bases not matched to a gene. The CDR3 covers 15 residues. The CDR3 here is CASSPHGQANSPLHF. DNA for the CDR3: TGTGCCAGCAGCCCCCACGGACAGGCAAATTCACCCCTCCACTTT.

The V gene is TRBV6-8, the J gene TRBJ2-1; the D gene is possibly TRBD1 (5 bases). The CDR3 totals 14 residues. In germline, CDR1 is MNHGY, CDR2 SAAAGT. The V end was cut by 10 bases, the J end by 1 base, with 14 bases between. CDR3 nucleotide sequence: TGTGCCACCCCTAGGGGCCTTTCCTACAATGAGCAGTTCTTC. Protein product: CATPRGLSYNEQFF.

The CDR3 protein is CASRTLAGGQPDTQYF. CDR3 nucleotides: TGTGCCAGCAGGACCTTAGCGGGGGGGCAACCAGATACGCAGTATTTT. The J gene is TRBJ2-3, the V gene TRBV2, with 11 bases that match TRBD2. The germline V gene encodes CDR1 SNHLY and CDR2 FYNNEI. The CDR3 is 16 residues long. Trimming cost V 6 bases and J 4 bases; bases outside gene matches: 9. Based on the CDR3 plus reference TRBV2 and TRBJ2-3, the full variable domain is EPEVTQTPSHQVTQMGQEVILRCVPISNHLYFYWYRQILGQKVEFLVSFYNNEISEKSEIFDDQFSVERPDGSNFTLKIRSTKLEDSAMYFCASRTLAGGQPDTQYFGPGTRLTVL.

The chain is built from TRBV6-5 and TRBJ2-2, with D possibly TRBD1 on 6 matching bases. With 4 bases removed from V and 6 bases from J, the gap between germline ends came to 9 bases. The CDR3 sequence is 13 residues long. Germline-derived CDR1 and CDR2 are MNHEY and SVGAGI. CDR3 sequence reads: CASSLGGSGELFF. CDR3 in DNA: TGTGCCAGCAGTTTAGGGGGATCCGGGGAGCTGTTTTTT.

The V and J genes are TRBV5-1 and TRBJ2-1; D uncertain. Germline V lookup: CDR1 SGHRS, CDR2 YFSETQ. V gave up 6 bases and J gave up 4 bases, with 17 bases separating them. The CDR3 runs 15 residues. The CDR3 bases are TGCGCCAGCACAATTAACTCTTTCCCTTACAATGAGCAGTTCTTC. Its translation is CASTINSFPYNEQFF.

This clone has a count of ten or more. V gene TRBV29-1 combines with J gene TRBJ1-1, with D possibly TRBD1 on 6 matching bases. Germline lookup yields CDR1 SQVTM and CDR2 ANQGSEA. This CDR3 contains 12 residues. CDR3 coding DNA: TGCAGTACCGGGCAGGGCGAGGGGGTAGCTTTCTTT. This sequence encodes CSTGQGEGVAFF.

The genes are TRBV7-2 and TRBJ2-3; D is undetermined. Germline-derived CDR1 and CDR2 are SGHTA and FQGNSA. Trimming cost V 3 bases and J 6 bases, with 13 bases left between them. The CDR3 is 14 residues long. The CDR3 reads CASSFSPTQDTQYF. The CDR3 coding sequence is TGTGCCAGCAGCTTTTCCCCGACTCAGGATACGCAGTATTTT.

Remarks on this clone: The junction shows a germline mismatch at one end, possibly a read error. V gene TRBV12-3 or TRBV12-4 combines with J gene TRBJ2-7; the match to TRBD1 covers 9 bases. The CDR3 extends over 12 amino acids. CDR3 amino acids: CASSRPGQGVGF. CDR3 DNA sequence: TGTGCCAGCAGCCGTCCGGGACAGGGTGTGGGGTTC.

The genes are TRBV5-5 and TRBJ2-7; D is possibly TRBD2 (6 bases). Germline V gene data show CDR1 as SGHKS and CDR2 as YYEKEE (reference sequence). This CDR3 has 15 residues. Between the trimmed V and J ends, which lost 2 bases and 1 base, there was a span of 13 bases. The CDR3 sequence is CASSLSGGWSYEQYF. CDR3 DNA sequence: TGTGCCAGCAGCTTATCCGGGGGATGGTCCTACGAGCAGTACTTC.

The chain uses TRBV5-1 and TRBJ2-2, with 8 bases that match TRBD1. CDR3 length: 12 amino acids. Per germline, CDR1 SGHRS and CDR2 YFSETQ. V gave up 7 bases and J gave up 6 bases; unmatched junction bases: 2. CDR3 DNA sequence: TGCGCCAGCGTCAGGGGGCCCGGGGAGCTGTTTTTT. Amino acids: CASVRGPGELFF.

The J gene is TRBJ1-6, the V gene TRBV18; maybe TRBD1 (5 bases). Between the trimmed V and J ends, which lost 5 bases and 9 bases, there was a span of 11 bases. The CDR3 is 13 amino acids. The germline V gene has CDR1 KGHSH and CDR2 LQKENI. CDR3 bases: TGTGCCAGCTCAGGGGGGGTGCGTTCACCCCTCCACTTT. This gives the protein CASSGGVRSPLHF. Full variable domain (outside the CDR3, taken from reference TRBV18 and TRBJ1-6): NAGVMQNPRHLVRRRGQEARLRCSPMKGHSHVYWYRQLPEEGLKFMVYLQKENIIDESGMPKERFSAEFPKEGPSILRIQQVVRGDSAAYFCASSGGVRSPLHFGNGTRLTVT.

The V call is TRBV2, the J call TRBJ2-7; a weak D match, TRBD1 (6 bases). This CDR3 has 13 residues. V was cut by 3 bases and J by 10 bases, with 16 bases left in between. The germline gives CDR1 SNHLY, CDR2 FYNNEI. CDR3 sequence reads: CASSDPDSPGQYF. Here the CDR3 DNA reads TGTGCCAGCAGTGACCCGGACAGCCCGGGTCAGTACTTC. The complete variable domain, with remaining parts taken from reference TRBV2 and TRBJ2-7, reads EPEVTQTPSHQVTQMGQEVILRCVPISNHLYFYWYRQILGQKVEFLVSFYNNEISEKSEIFDDQFSVERPDGSNFTLKIRSTKLEDSAMYFCASSDPDSPGQYFGPGTRLTVT.

This chain uses TRBV4-1 with TRBJ2-7; possibly TRBD2 for D (6 bases). The V gene lost 2 bases and the J gene lost 7 bases, with 15 bases spanning the gap. The CDR3 runs to 14 residues. Germline CDR1 is MGHRA and CDR2 is YSYEKL. The CDR3 region has the DNA TGCGCCAGCAGCCAACCCTCGGCGGGGCCAGAGCAGTACTTC. This encodes CASSQPSAGPEQYF.

This clone was counted a single time. The chain combines TRBV11-2 with TRBJ1-2; tentative D call: TRBD1 (5 bases). From germline, CDR1 is SGHAT and CDR2 FQNNGV. The V end lost 5 bases, the J end lost 2 bases, and 18 bases lay between the germline ends. There are 16 residues in the CDR3. Written as DNA, the CDR3 is TGTGCCAGCAGCCCGGACCGGGGGGACGGGAACTATGGCTACACCTTC. Protein: CASSPDRGDGNYGYTF.

This chain uses TRBV7-6 with TRBJ2-5; D might be TRBD2 (5 bases). The V gene lost 1 base and the J gene lost 4 bases, with 13 bases spanning the gap. CDR3 length: 15 residues. Germline CDR1 SGHVS, CDR2 FNYEAQ. CDR3 DNA: TGTGCCAGCAGCTTAGGGGCTCAGAGGGTAGAGACCCAGTACTTC. Translated: CASSLGAQRVETQYF.

This clone appeared a single time. J is TRBJ2-7 and V is TRBV15; 10 positions match TRBD2. This CDR3 is 19 amino acids long. V was pared by 0 bases and J by 2 bases, with 13 bases of the junction left unmatched. Germline lookup yields CDR1 LNHNV and CDR2 YYDKDF (reference sequence). CDR3 protein: CATSRDRGPSGSPTYEQYF. For the CDR3, the DNA is TGTGCCACCAGCAGAGATAGGGGACCTAGCGGGAGTCCCACCTACGAGCAGTACTTC.

This rearrangement joins TRBV30 to TRBJ1-2; TRBD1 might be the D (6 bases). CDR3 length: 14 residues. CDR1 and CDR2 from the germline V gene are GTSNPN and SVGIG (reference sequence). Trimming took off 4 bases at V and 6 bases at J, with 18 bases between the two ends. The CDR3 loop reads CAWNRGARSHGYTF. The CDR3 DNA is TGTGCCTGGAATCGGGGGGCGCGATCCCATGGCTACACCTTC. The full variable domain, completed using reference TRBV30 and TRBJ1-2, is SQTIHQWPATLVQPVGSPLSLECTVEGTSNPNLYWYRQAAGRGLQLLFYSVGIGQISSEVPQNLSASRPQDRQFILSSKKLLLSDSGFYLCAWNRGARSHGYTFGSGTRLTVV.

The chain combines TRBV3-1 (or the pseudogene TRBV3-2) with TRBJ2-7, with 11 bases aligning to TRBD2. The V gene's germline CDR1 is LGHDT and CDR2 YNNKEL (reference sequence). The CDR3 contains 15 residues. J lost 4 bases, V lost 4 bases, and 6 bases had no gene match. The CDR3 here is CASSLGLAGMYEQYF. CDR3 sequence (DNA): TGTGCCAGCAGCCTCGGACTAGCGGGCATGTACGAGCAGTACTTC.

This chain joins TRBV5-1 and TRBJ2-1; a weak D match, TRBD2 (6 bases). The CDR3 has 11 residues. The ends were cut back, 4 bases at V and 10 bases at J, with 9 bases in the middle. CDR1 is SGHRS and CDR2 is YFSETQ in the germline V gene. This chain's CDR3 is CASSAAGEQFF. DNA of the CDR3: TGCGCCAGCAGCGCCGCGGGGGAGCAGTTCTTC. Together with reference TRBV5-1 and TRBJ2-1, the CDR3 gives the full variable domain: KAGVTQTPRYLIKTRGQQVTLSCSPISGHRSVSWYQQTPGQGLQFLFEYFSETQRNKGNFPGRFSGRQFSNSRSEMNVSTLELGDSALYLCASSAAGEQFFGPGTRLTVL.

This chain connects TRBV3-1 (or the pseudogene TRBV3-2) to TRBJ1-1, with TRBD1 identical over 7 bases. This CDR3 comprises 14 residues. Germline values: CDR1 LGHDT, CDR2 YNNKEL (reference sequence). J was trimmed by 8 bases and V by 0 bases; bases with no gene match: 6. CDR3 amino acids: CASSQEGVTGEAFF. Written as DNA, the CDR3 is TGTGCCAGCAGCCAAGAAGGAGTGACAGGGGAAGCTTTCTTT.

This chain's CDR3 is CASSLGAANTGELFF. The DNA of the CDR3 is TGTGCCAGCAGCTTAGGGGCAGCGAACACCGGGGAGCTGTTTTTT. This chain uses TRBV7-9 with TRBJ2-2; D is unresolved. Trimming pared 1 base from V and 0 bases from J, leaving 6 bases between. CDR3 length: 15 residues. Per the germline V gene, CDR1 is SEHNR and CDR2 is FQNEAQ (reference sequence).

Comments on this clone: One end of the junction is discordant with germline, which a read error may explain. The chain employs TRBV7-9 and TRBJ2-3; TRBD2 matches 9 bases. The CDR3 length is 15 residues. Looked up from germline, CDR1 is SEHNR and CDR2 is FQNEAQ (reference sequence). The CDR3, as DNA: TGTGCCAGCAGCCTAGCGGGGCCAAGCACAGATACGCAGTATTTT. Residues: CASSLAGPSTDTQYF.

Worth noting for this clone: The same CDR3 also results from other DNA sequences found in this sample. This rearrangement joins TRBV6-5 to TRBJ1-5; D ambiguous. The CDR3 has 13 amino acids. Germline CDR1 is MNHEY and CDR2 is SVGAGI. V was shortened by 5 bases and J by 3 bases, with 8 bases between the two germline ends. The CDR3 sequence is CASSTRDNQPQHF. CDR3 in DNA: TGTGCCAGCAGTACTCGGGACAATCAGCCCCAGCATTTT.

V usage is TRBV6-5 and J usage is TRBJ1-4; 10 bases align to TRBD1. CDR1 MNHEY and CDR2 SVGAGI come from the germline V gene. This CDR3 region has 15 residues. J was trimmed by 6 bases and V by 7 bases; bases with no gene match: 8. CDR3 residues: CASITGGTGDEKLFF. The DNA of the CDR3 is TGTGCCAGCATCACCGGAGGGACAGGGGATGAAAAACTGTTTTTT.

This clone was observed a handful of times. The chain recombines TRBV5-1 with TRBJ2-5; 9 nucleotides line up with TRBD2. CDR3 length: 19 residues. The trim removed 1 base at V and 5 bases at J, leaving 18 bases unmatched. Germline-derived CDR1 and CDR2 are SGHRS and YFSETQ. CDR3 DNA: TGCGCCAGCAGCTTGATGGTTCCGGCGGGGGGGCCTACCTGGGAGACCCAGTACTTC. Its translation: CASSLMVPAGGPTWETQYF. Together with reference TRBV5-1 and TRBJ2-5, the CDR3 gives the full variable domain: KAGVTQTPRYLIKTRGQQVTLSCSPISGHRSVSWYQQTPGQGLQFLFEYFSETQRNKGNFPGRFSGRQFSNSRSEMNVSTLELGDSALYLCASSLMVPAGGPTWETQYFGPGTRLLVL.

The chain's CDR3 is CASSWGGLVYEQYF. The CDR3, as DNA: TGTGCCAGCAGTTGGGGGGGACTGGTCTACGAGCAGTACTTC. The J gene is TRBJ2-7, the V gene TRBV27, with 7 bases fitting TRBD2. There are 14 residues in the CDR3. J lost 3 bases, V lost 4 bases, and 6 bases had no gene match. Germline CDR1 is MNHEY and CDR2 is SMNVEV (reference sequence).